This T cell receptor (beta chain) was found in a study of spatial heterogeneity in lung cancer. Whole-study context: Alpha-chain sequences were detected in numbers that were consistently lower than beta-chain sequences. Study conclusions and caveats: The appearance of ubiquitous expanded tumor TCRs in blood was greater at resection than follow-up.

Every cDNA TCR molecule received its own unique molecular identifier. TCRdb reanalysed the 5' RACE reads using MiXCR and keeps one entry per CDR3 protein. The repertoire holds about 26,000 distinct CDR3 sequences, with 10% to 15% as singletons. Time point: sample taken at primary tumor resection. Unsorted whole RNA of tumor, nontumor lung or frozen PBMC was sequenced. The roughly 66 donors had untreated early-stage non-small cell lung cancer. The table lists this clonotype with many counts. Antigen specificity is unknown. V gave up 5 bases and J gave up 5 bases; unmatched junction bases: 12. Germline V lookup: CDR1 SGHAT, CDR2 FQDESV (reference sequence). The CDR3 has 16 amino acids.

V is TRBV11-1 and J is TRBJ2-1, with 7 bases aligning to TRBD1. The starting material was PBMCs, obtained at surgery. This TCR was sampled from a female donor with early-stage non-small cell lung cancer. CDR3 coding DNA: TGTGCCAGCAGCCGCGACCCGAGGACAGGAAACAATGAGCAGTTCTTC. Protein product: CASSRDPRTGNNEQFF.